The clone carrying this T cell receptor beta chain was detected many times. TCRdb re-derived calls from the RT-PCR reads in MiXCR, one entry per CDR3 protein. The table lists 400,000 to 450,000 distinct CDR3 sequences, around 15% of them singletons, with 7.2% in the top ten. The record originates from a study of patients and donors after allogeneic stem cell transplantation. This CDR3 is built from 13 residues. Germline V lookup: CDR1 SNHLY, CDR2 FYNNEI. The V and J ends lost 6 bases and 5 bases, in that order; junction bases with no gene match: 6. The receptor comes from a human donor who was either an allogeneic HSCT recipient or a stem cell or donor lymphocyte infusion donor (not recorded which). It is not recorded whose cells these are; they may come from a transplant donor. The material sequenced was blood, either unsorted or a sorted T cell fraction (not recorded which). The chain joins TRBV2 to TRBJ1-2, with TRBD1 identical over 7 bases. Written as DNA, the CDR3 is TGTGCCAGCAGCCCCGACAGGGTATATGGCTACACCTTC. This encodes CASSPDRVYGYTF.